The clone carrying this TCR beta chain was detected a few times. Nominal health characterized the donors when sampled, though unrecorded immune exposures were likely. The PCR used 60 Vbeta and 13 Jbeta primers. Produced via immunoSEQ multiplex PCR; TCRdb's table is partial and in-frame only. Here the sample spans 25,000 to 30,000 clones, 62% being singletons. This sample stems from a study of cytomegalovirus exposure and HLA in healthy donors. The CDR3 loop spans 17 amino acids. Per the germline V gene, CDR1 is SQVTM and CDR2 is ANQGSEA. After removal of 5 bases from V and 0 bases from J, the junction contained 15 bases not matched to a gene.

Sequencing was carried out using PBMCs. The J gene is TRBJ1-2, the V gene TRBV29-1; TRBD1 agrees at 7 bases. This TCR was recovered from a male donor in good health and CMV-seropositive. The CDR3 DNA reads as TGCAGCGTTCGGACATTTGTCAGGGGGTTAGCTAACTATGGCTACACCTTC. Protein product: CSVRTFVRGLANYGYTF.